This TCR beta chain was documented in a study of graft-versus-host responses after intestinal transplantation. Findings of the study overall: Association was observed between peak circulating GvH clone levels and early post-transplant HvG declines.

Profiling relied on immunoSEQ multiplex PCR, and the TCRdb table lists in-frame clones only, not all of them. The table shows about 27,000 clones, with roughly 82% occurring only once. In regard to this clone: Its antigen is unknown.

Germline V CDR1 and CDR2: SGDLS, YYNGEE. The CDR3 has 15 amino acids. V trimming: 1 base; J trimming: 0 bases; junction bases outside the gene matches: 1. The V and J genes are TRBV9 and TRBJ2-1; 7 bases are shared with TRBD1. Sequences were derived from unstimulated CD8+ T cells sorted from spleen or lymph node cells, sampled before transplant. The TCR originated in a human donor who was the organ donor for an intestinal transplant. Here the CDR3 DNA reads TGTGCCAGCAGCGTAAGGGGGCTCTCCTACAATGAGCAGTTCTTC. It is translated as CASSVRGLSYNEQFF.